This T cell receptor beta chain was recorded in a study of cytotoxic CD8 clonotypes in ibrutinib-treated CLL. The repertoire was sequenced with immunoSEQ multiplex PCR; TCRdb's copy has only in-frame clones and lacks some. This table holds approximately 340,000 clones, about 64% found once. This CDR3 region has 17 residues. The ends lost 0 bases at V and 4 bases at J; junction bases unmatched: 6. Germline CDR1 LNHNV, CDR2 YYDKDF (reference sequence). The chain couples TRBV15 to TRBJ1-1, with 12 bases that match TRBD1. This receptor was identified in a human donor with chronic lymphocytic leukemia. The material was PBMCs, obtained after 36 months of ibrutinib treatment. The CDR3 loop is CATSREGTGGRRTEAFF. CDR3 coding DNA: TGTGCCACCAGCAGAGAAGGGACAGGGGGCCGGCGCACTGAAGCTTTCTTT.